This T cell receptor beta chain was observed in a study of blood T cell repertoires in COVID-19. Study-level background: The analysed material was cDNA or gDNA that came from T cells, B-cell-depleted T cells, or PBMCs.

Patients of the Seattle cohort, enrolled during active infection, were followed longitudinally. Per the original data handling: Amplifying reference gene primers gave estimates of nucleated cell counts. Clones were sequenced by immunoSEQ multiplex PCR, and TCRdb holds only the in-frame ones, with some missing. V and J calls and clone size are as listed in that table; D and trimming were resolved from the DNA. The data contain roughly 150,000 clones, approximately 91% of them singletons. The sequenced material came from peripheral blood. This TCR derives from a man aged 18 to 30 with COVID-19, enrolled during active disease.

The CDR3 protein is CAWLRDRGDPVYGYTF. The CDR3, as DNA: TGTGCCTGGCTCCGGGACAGGGGAGATCCTGTGTATGGCTACACCTTC. The rearrangement uses TRBV30 and TRBJ1-2; 10 nucleotides match TRBD1. CDR1 GTSNPN and CDR2 SVGIG come from the germline V gene (reference sequence). The length of the CDR3 is 16 residues. J gave up 5 bases and V 5 bases, and 14 bases lay outside the gene matches. Variable domain in full (rest from reference TRBV30 and TRBJ1-2): SQTIHQWPATLVQPVGSPLSLECTVEGTSNPNLYWYRQAAGRGLQLLFYSVGIGQISSEVPQNLSASRPQDRQFILSSKKLLLSDSGFYLCAWLRDRGDPVYGYTFGSGTRLTVV.